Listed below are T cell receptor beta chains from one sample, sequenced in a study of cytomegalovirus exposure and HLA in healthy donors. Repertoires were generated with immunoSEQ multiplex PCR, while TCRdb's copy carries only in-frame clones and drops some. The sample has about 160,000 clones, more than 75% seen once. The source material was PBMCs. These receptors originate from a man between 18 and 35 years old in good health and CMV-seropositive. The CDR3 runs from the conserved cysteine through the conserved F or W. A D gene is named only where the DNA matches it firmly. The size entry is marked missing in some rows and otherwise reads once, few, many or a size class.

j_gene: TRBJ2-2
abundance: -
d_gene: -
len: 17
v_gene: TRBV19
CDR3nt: TGTGCCAGTAGTATAGATAGAACGGGAACCGACACCGGGGAGCTGTTTTTT
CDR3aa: CASSIDRTGTDTGELFF

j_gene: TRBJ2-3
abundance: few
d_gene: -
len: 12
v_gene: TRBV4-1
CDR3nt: TGCGCCAGCAGCCCCAGAAAAGATACGCAGTATTTT
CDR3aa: CASSPRKDTQYF

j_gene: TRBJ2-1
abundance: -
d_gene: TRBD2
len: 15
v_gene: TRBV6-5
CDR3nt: TGTGCCAGCAGTTACTTTGGCGGGGGGGCCTTTGAGCAGTTCTTC
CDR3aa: CASSYFGGGAFEQFF

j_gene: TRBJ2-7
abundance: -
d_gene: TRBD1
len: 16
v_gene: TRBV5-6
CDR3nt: TGTGCCAGCAGCTTATTGGGACAGGGGGCCAACTACGAGCAGTACTTC
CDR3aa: CASSLLGQGANYEQYF

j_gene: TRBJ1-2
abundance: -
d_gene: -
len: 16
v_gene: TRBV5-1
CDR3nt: TGCGCCAGCAGCTTGGGTTACGAAAGTCGGGAGAATGGCTACACCTTC
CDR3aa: CASSLGYESRENGYTF

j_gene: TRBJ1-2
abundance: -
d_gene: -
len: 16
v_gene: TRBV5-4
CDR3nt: TGTGCCAGCAGCTTGGGTGCAGGCCCCAGGTCGTGGGGCTACACCTTC
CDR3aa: CASSLGAGPRSWGYTF

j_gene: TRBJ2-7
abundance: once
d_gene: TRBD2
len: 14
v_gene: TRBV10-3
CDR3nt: TGTGCCATCAGCAGGGAGCGGGAGATCGACGAGCAGTACTTC
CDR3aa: CAISREREIDEQYF

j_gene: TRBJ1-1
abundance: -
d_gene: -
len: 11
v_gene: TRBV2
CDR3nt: TGTGCCAGCAGGGGAGACACTGAAGCTTTCTTT
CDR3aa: CASRGDTEAFF

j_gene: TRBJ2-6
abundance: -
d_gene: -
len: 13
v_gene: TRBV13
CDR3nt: TGTGCCAGCAGCTCTCGATGGGCCAACGGCCTGACTTTC
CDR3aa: CASSSRWANGLTF

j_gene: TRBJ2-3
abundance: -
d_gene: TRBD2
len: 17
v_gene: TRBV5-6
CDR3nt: TGTGCCAGCAGCCAGGGACTAGCGGGGTTATCGACAGATACGCAGTATTTT
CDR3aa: CASSQGLAGLSTDTQYF

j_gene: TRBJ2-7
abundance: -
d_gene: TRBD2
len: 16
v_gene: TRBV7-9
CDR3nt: TGTGCCAGCAGCGGGACTAGCGGGGGAACATCCTACGAGCAGTACTTC
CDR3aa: CASSGTSGGTSYEQYF

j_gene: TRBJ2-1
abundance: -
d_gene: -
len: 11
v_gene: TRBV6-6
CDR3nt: TGTGCCAGCAGCACCATGGCTGAGCAGTTCTTC
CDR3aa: CASSTMAEQFF

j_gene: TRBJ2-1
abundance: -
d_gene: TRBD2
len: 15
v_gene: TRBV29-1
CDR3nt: TGCAGCGTTGACGGGGGACTAGCGGGCTACAATGAGCAGTTCTTC
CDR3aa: CSVDGGLAGYNEQFF

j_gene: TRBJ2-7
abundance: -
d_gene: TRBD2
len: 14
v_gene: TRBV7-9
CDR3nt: TGTGCCAGCAGCTTTGGGGGGGAATCCTACGAGCAGTACTTC
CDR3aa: CASSFGGESYEQYF

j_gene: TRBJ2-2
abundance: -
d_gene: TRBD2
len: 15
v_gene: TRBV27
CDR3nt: TGTGCCAGCAGAAGACTAGCGGGAGAGGGCGGGGAGCTGTTTTTT
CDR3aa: CASRRLAGEGGELFF